Shown below are 2 T cell receptor beta chains from a single sample sequenced in a study of blood T cell repertoires in COVID-19. The repertoire was sequenced with immunoSEQ multiplex PCR; TCRdb's copy has only in-frame clones and lacks some. Of 200,000 to 250,000 clones in the sample, around 90% are singletons; the top ten hold 3% to 4%. Sequencing was performed on PBMCs or T cells enriched from blood (not recorded which). These receptors were taken from a woman aged 25-40 years who had been exposed to COVID-19.

This chain uses TRBV29-1 with TRBJ2-2; maybe TRBD2 (7 bases). CDR1 is SQVTM and CDR2 is ANQGSEA in the germline V gene. V lost 3 bases and J lost 4, with 15 bases in between. The CDR3 loop spans 15 amino acids. The CDR3: CSVELRGRGTGELFF. Written as DNA, the CDR3 is TGCAGCGTTGAGCTGCGGGGGCGCGGCACCGGGGAGCTGTTTTTT.

The chain links TRBV12-5 to TRBJ1-5, with D unresolved. V lost 4 bases to trimming and J lost 0 bases, with 19 bases between them. Germline loops: CDR1 LGHNT, CDR2 FRNRAP. This CDR3 spans 18 amino acids. CDR3 residues: CASGSSPPRRHSNQPQHF. The CDR3 nucleotides read TGTGCTAGTGGTTCATCCCCCCCCCGGAGGCATAGCAATCAGCCCCAGCATTTT.